Included here is one T cell receptor beta chain sequence, with context. Antigen: not known. Germline CDR1 is MNHEY and CDR2 is SVGAGI. This CDR3 is built from 19 residues. V lost 2 bases to trimming and J lost 4 bases; unmatched junction nucleotides: 14. This specimen belongs to a study of post-analysis software for immune sequencing data. Study-wide points: Roughly five TRBV segments, including TRBV5-6, TRBV5-1 and TRBV20-1, were more frequent in patients than controls. Normalized Chao1 diversity in multiple sclerosis patients fell significantly below that of controls.

Unique molecular identifiers featured in each of the TCR beta cDNA libraries. Input amounts of 1 to 10 million T cells were used. These gave 500,000 or so cDNA molecules, so each molecule approximated one T cell. TCRdb itself ran the PCR reads through MiXCR, one entry per CDR3 protein. In the table there are fewer than 850,000 distinct CDR3 sequences, 25% to 30% of which are singletons. Sequences were obtained from blood. The rearrangement links TRBV6-5 to TRBJ1-4, with 9 bases lining up with TRBD1. This sequence originates from a girl aged 5-17 years with multiple sclerosis. The CDR3 here is CASSYTREGDRAYNEKLFF. CDR3 in DNA: TGTGCCAGCAGTTACACAAGAGAAGGGGACAGGGCTTATAATGAAAAACTGTTTTTT.